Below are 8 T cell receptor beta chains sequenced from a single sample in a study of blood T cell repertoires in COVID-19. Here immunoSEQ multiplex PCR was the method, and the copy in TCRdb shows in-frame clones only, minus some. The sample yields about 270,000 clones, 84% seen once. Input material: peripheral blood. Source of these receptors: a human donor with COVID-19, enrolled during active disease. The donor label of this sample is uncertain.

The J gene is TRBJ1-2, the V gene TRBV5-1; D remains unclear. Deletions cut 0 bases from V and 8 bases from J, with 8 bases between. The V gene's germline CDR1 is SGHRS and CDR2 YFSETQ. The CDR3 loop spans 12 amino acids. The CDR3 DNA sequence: TGCGCCAGCAGCTTGGGAGGTTCGGGCTACACCTTC. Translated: CASSLGGSGYTF.

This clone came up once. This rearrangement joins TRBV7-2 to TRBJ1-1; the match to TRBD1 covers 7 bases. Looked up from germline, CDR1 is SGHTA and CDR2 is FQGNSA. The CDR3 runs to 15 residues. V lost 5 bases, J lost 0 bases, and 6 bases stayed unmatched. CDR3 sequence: CASSQGVRLNTEAFF. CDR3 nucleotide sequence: TGTGCCAGCAGCCAGGGGGTTAGATTGAACACTGAAGCTTTCTTT.

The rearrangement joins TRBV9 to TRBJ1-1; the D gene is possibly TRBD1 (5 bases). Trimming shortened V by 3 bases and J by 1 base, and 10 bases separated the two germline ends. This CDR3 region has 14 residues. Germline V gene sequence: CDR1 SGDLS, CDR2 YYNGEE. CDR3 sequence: CASSATGENTEAFF. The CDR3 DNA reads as TGTGCCAGCAGCGCCACAGGAGAGAACACTGAAGCTTTCTTT.

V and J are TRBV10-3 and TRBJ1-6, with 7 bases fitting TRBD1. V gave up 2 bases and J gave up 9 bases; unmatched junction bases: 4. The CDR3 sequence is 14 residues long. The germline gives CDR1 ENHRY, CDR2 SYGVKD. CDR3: CAISEGGQRSPLHF. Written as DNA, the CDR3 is TGTGCCATCAGTGAGGGGGGACAGCGTTCACCCCTCCACTTT.

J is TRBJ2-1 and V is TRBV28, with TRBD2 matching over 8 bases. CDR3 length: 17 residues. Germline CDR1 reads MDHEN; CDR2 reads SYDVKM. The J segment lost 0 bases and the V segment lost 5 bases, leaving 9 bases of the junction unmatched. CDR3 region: CASSNPGGGSSYNEQFF. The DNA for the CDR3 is TGTGCCAGCAGTAACCCAGGCGGGGGGAGCTCCTACAATGAGCAGTTCTTC. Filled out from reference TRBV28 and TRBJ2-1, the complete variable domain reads DVKVTQSSRYLVKRTGEKVFLECVQDMDHENMFWYRQDPGLGLRLIYFSYDVKMKEKGDIPEGYSVSREKKERFSLILESASTNQTSMYLCASSNPGGGSSYNEQFFGPGTRLTVL.

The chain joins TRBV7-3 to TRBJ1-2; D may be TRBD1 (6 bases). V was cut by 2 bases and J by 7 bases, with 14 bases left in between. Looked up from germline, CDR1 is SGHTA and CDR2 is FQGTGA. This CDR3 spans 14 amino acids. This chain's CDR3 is CASSLRPGDAGYTF. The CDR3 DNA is TGTGCCAGCAGCTTACGGCCAGGGGATGCTGGCTACACCTTC.

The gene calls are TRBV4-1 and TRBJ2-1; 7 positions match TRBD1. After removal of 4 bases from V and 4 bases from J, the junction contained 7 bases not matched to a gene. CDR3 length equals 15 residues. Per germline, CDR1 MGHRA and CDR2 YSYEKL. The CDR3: CASSPRNRGYNEQFF. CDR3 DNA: TGCGCCAGCAGCCCGCGGAACAGGGGTTACAATGAGCAGTTCTTC.

CDR3 sequence (DNA): TGTGCCAGCAGCGTAGGGGGAGTGGGCCTAGCGGGAGGAAGGGGACAAGAGACCCAGTACTTC. Translation: CASSVGGVGLAGGRGQETQYF. The V gene is TRBV9, the J gene TRBJ2-5; 11 bases map to TRBD2. This CDR3 is 21 amino acids long. Germline values: CDR1 SGDLS, CDR2 YYNGEE. With V trimmed by 0 bases and J by 2 bases, 18 bases remained unmatched.